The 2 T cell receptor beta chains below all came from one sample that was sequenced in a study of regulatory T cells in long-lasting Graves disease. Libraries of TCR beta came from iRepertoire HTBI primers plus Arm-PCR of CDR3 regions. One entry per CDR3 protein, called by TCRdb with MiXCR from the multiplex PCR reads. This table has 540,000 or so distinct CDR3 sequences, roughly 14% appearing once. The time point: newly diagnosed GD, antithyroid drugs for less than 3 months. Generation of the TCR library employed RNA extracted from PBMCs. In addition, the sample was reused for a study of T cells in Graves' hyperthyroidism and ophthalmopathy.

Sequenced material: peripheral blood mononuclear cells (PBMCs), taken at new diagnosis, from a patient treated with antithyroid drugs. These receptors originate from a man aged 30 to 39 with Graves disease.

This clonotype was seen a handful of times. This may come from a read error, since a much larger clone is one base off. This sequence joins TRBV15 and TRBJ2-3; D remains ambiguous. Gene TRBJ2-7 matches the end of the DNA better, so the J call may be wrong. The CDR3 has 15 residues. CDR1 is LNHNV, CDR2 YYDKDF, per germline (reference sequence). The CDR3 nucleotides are TGTGCCACCGGCAGAGATCTCCTTCCCTCCTACGAGCAGTACTTC. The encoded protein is CATGRDLLPSYEQYF.

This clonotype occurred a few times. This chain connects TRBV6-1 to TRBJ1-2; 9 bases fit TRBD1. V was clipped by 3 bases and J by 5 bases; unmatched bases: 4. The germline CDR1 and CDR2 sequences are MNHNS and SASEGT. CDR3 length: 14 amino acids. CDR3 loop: CASSELGTGYGYTF. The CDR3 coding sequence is TGTGCCAGCAGTGAGCTCGGGACAGGGTATGGCTACACCTTC.